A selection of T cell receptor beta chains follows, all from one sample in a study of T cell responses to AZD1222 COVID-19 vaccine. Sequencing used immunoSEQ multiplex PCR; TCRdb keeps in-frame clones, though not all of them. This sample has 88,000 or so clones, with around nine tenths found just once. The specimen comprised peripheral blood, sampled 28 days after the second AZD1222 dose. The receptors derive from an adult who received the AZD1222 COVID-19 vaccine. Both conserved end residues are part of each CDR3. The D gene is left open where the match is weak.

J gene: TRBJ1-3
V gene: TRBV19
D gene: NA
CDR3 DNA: TGTGCCAGTACCCGGAACTCTGGAAACACCATATATTTT
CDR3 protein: CASTRNSGNTIYF

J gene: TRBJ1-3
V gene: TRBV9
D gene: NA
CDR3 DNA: TGTGCCAGCAGCGTAGACTTTAACACCATATATTTT
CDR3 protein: CASSVDFNTIYF

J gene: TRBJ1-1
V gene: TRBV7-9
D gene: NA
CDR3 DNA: TGTGCCAGCAGACCGGACAGCACTGAAGCTTTCTTT
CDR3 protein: CASRPDSTEAFF

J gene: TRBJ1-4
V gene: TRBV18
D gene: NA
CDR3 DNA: TGTGCCAGCTCACCACAGCAGGGATTCGATGAAAAACTGTTTTTT
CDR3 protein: CASSPQQGFDEKLFF

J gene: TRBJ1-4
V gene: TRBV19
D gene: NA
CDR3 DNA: TGTGCCAGTTGGGGATGGGCCCAACCGGGAAAACTGTTTTTT
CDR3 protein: CASWGWAQPGKLFF

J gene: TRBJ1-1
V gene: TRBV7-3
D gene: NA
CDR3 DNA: TGTGCCAGCTCTCCGTCGGGGTCGAACACTGAAGCTTTCTTT
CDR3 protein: CASSPSGSNTEAFF

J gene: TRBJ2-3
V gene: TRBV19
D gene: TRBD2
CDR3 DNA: TGTGCCAGTAGTAGACCCACTAGCGGGGAAGGAGATACGCAGTATTTT
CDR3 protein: CASSRPTSGEGDTQYF

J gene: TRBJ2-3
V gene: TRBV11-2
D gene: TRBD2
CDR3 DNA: TGTGCCAGCAGCTTAGTCGGGGGGAGCACAGATACGCAGTATTTT
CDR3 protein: CASSLVGGSTDTQYF

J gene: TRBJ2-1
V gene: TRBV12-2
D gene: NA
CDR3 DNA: TGTGCAAGTCGCTGTACCGGACTAGGAAAGAGAGATGAGCAGTTCTTC
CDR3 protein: CASRCTGLGKRDEQFF

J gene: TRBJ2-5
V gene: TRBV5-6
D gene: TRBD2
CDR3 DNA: TGTGCCAGCAGCTTGGTAGGACTAGCGGTCCAAGAGACCCAGTACTTC
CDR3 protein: CASSLVGLAVQETQYF

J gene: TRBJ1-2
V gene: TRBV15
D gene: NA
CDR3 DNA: TGTGCCACCAGCAGAGTTGACGGCTACACCTTC
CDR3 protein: CATSRVDGYTF

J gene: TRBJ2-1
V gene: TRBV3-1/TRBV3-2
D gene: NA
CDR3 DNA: TGTGCCAGCAGCCAAGATTTGGGGACCTTAATTTACAATGAGCAGTTCTTC
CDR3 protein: CASSQDLGTLIYNEQFF

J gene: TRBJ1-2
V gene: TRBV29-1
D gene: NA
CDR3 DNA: TGCAGCGTTGAAGATTGGCGGGGAGCTAACTATGGCTACACCTTC
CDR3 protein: CSVEDWRGANYGYTF

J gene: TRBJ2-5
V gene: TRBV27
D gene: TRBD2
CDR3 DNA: TGTGCCAGCAGTCAGAGCGGGGCGCACCGGGGGACCCAGTACTTC
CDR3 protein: CASSQSGAHRGTQYF

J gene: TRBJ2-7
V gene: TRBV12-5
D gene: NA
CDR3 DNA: TGTGCTAGTGGTTTGACCCGGGCAGGCCGATCCTACGAGCAGTACTTC
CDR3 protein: CASGLTRAGRSYEQYF

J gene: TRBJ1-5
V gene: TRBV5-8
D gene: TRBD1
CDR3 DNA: TGTGCCAGCAGCTTGGCAGGGGGCGCCTATCAGCCCCAGCATTTT
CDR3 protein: CASSLAGGAYQPQHF

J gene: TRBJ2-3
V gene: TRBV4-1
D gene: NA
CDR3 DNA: TGCGCCAGCAGCCAAGGGCTGCAGGGCACAGATACGCAGTATTTT
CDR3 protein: CASSQGLQGTDTQYF

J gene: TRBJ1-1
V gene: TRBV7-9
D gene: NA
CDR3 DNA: TGTGCCAGCAGCTTCGGGAGTGGTCCGAACACTGAAGCTTTCTTT
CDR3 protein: CASSFGSGPNTEAFF

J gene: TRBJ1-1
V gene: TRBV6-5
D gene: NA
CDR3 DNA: TGTGCCAGCAGAACAAACCATGAAGCTTTCTTT
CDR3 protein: CASRTNHEAFF

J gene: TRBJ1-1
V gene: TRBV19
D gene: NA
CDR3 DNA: TGTGCCAGTAGTTCCCGGGTCAGTGAAGCTTTCTTT
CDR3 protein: CASSSRVSEAFF